This TCR beta chain was captured in a study of human T cells and chemical hapten exposure. Study in general: 0.01% DPC was applied to the upper back in patch tests, which were read at 6 days. Regarding the study as a whole: Since the donors had alopecia, their immune response may not be the same as that of healthy people.

In its sample, this clonotype was seen a few times. The antigen remains undetermined. Germline assignment: CDR1 SEHNR and CDR2 FQNEAQ (reference sequence). V gave up 0 bases and J gave up 1 base, with 6 bases separating them. CDR3 length: 14 amino acids. Using its own MiXCR run on the RACE reads, TCRdb lists one record per CDR3 protein. This table has roughly 100,000 distinct CDR3 sequences, roughly 8.8% appearing once. Time point: pre-sensitization, week 0. Treatment described: therapeutic diphenylcyclopropenone sensitization with weekly scalp DPC. The TCR was taken from a woman in her 40s with alopecia areata. Some clones in this sample may be carry-over from other donors' samples. The sample was whole blood, taken in connection with sensitization to the hapten diphenylcyclopropenone (DPC). This rearrangement joins TRBV7-9 to TRBJ1-2; D gene ambiguous. The CDR3 DNA reads as TGTGCCAGCAGCTTAGCCATGGGTAACTATGGCTACACCTTC. This translates into CASSLAMGNYGYTF.